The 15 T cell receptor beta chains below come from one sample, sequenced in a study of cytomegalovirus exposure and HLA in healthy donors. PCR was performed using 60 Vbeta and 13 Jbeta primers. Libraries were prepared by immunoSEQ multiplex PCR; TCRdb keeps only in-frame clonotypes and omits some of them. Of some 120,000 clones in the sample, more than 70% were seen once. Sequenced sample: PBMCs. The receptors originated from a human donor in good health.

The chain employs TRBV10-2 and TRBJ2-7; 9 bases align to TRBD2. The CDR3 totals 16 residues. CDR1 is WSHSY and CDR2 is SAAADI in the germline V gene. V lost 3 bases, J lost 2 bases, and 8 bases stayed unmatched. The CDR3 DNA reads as TGCGCCAGCAGTGATCCCACTAGCGGGCGGACCTACGAGCAGTACTTC. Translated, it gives CASSDPTSGRTYEQYF.

DNA of the CDR3: TGTGCCAGTAGTATAGAGGGACAGGGTTTGGATACGCAGTATTTT. Its translation: CASSIEGQGLDTQYF. This chain connects TRBV19 to TRBJ2-3; 9 bases line up with TRBD1. The CDR3 has 15 residues. After removal of 0 bases from V and 6 bases from J, the junction contained 4 bases not matched to a gene. Looked up from germline, CDR1 is LNHDA and CDR2 is SQIVND (reference sequence).

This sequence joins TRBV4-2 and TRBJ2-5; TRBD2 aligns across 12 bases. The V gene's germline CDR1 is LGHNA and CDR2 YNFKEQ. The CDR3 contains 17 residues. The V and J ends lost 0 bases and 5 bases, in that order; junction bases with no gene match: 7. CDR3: CASSQDGLAGGWETQYF. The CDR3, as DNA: TGTGCCAGCAGCCAAGATGGGCTAGCGGGGGGGTGGGAGACCCAGTACTTC.

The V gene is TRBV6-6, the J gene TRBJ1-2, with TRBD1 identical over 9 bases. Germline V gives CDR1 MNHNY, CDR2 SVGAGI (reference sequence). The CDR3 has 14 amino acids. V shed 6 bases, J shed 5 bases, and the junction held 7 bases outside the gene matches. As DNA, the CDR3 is TGTGCCAGCAGACAAGGACAGGGGTGGTATGGCTACACCTTC. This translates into CASRQGQGWYGYTF.

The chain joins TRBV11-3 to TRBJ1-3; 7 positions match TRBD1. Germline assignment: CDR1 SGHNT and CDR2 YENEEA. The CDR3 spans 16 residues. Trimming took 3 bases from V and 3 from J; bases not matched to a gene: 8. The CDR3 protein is CASSFTGGTDGNTIYF. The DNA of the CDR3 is TGTGCCAGCAGCTTTACAGGCGGGACAGATGGAAACACCATATATTTT.

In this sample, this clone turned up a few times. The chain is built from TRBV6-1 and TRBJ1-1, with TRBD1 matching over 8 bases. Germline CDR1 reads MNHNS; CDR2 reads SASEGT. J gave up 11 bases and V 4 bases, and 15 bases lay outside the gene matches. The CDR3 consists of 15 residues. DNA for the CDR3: TGTGCCAGCAGTGGGGCGGACAGGGTCTGGTCGAAGGCTTTCTTT. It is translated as CASSGADRVWSKAFF.

CDR3: CASSFPRRGNTGELFF. In DNA, the CDR3 is TGTGCCAGCAGCTTCCCCCGGAGAGGGAACACCGGGGAGCTGTTTTTT. This sequence joins TRBV11-2 and TRBJ2-2; D gene ambiguous. Germline V lookup: CDR1 SGHAT, CDR2 FQNNGV. Trimming stripped 3 bases from V and 1 base from J, with 12 bases between. The CDR3 is 16 amino acids.

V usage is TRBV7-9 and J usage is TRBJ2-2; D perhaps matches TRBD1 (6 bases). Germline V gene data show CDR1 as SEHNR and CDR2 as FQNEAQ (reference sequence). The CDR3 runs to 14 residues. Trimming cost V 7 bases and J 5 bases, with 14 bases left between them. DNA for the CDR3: TGTGCCAGCACGGAATCAGGGGAGACCGGGGAGCTGTTTTTT. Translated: CASTESGETGELFF.

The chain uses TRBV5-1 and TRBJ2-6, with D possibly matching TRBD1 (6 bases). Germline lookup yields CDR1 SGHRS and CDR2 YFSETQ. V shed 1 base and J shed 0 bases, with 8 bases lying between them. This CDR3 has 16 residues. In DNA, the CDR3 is TGCGCCAGCAGCTTGTCAGGGGTCTCTGGGGCCAACGTCCTGACTTTC. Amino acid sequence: CASSLSGVSGANVLTF.

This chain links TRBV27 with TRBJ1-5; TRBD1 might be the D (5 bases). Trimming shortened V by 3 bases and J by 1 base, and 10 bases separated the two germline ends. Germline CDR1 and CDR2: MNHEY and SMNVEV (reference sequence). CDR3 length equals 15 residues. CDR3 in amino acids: CASSFGGTSNQPQHF. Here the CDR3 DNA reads TGTGCCAGCAGTTTCGGAGGGACGAGCAATCAGCCCCAGCATTTT.

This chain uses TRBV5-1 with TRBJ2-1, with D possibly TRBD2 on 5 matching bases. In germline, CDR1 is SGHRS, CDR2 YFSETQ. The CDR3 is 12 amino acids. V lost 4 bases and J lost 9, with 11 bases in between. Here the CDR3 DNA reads TGCGCCAGCAGCGCCGGCGAGGGTGAGCAGTTCTTC. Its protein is CASSAGEGEQFF.

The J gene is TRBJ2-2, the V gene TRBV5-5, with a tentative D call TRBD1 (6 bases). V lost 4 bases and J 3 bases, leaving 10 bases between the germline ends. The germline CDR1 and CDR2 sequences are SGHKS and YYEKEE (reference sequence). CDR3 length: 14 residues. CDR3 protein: CASSPAGDTGELFF. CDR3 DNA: TGTGCCAGCAGCCCGGCAGGGGACACCGGGGAGCTGTTTTTT. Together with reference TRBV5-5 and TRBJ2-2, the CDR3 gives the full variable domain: DAGVTQSPTHLIKTRGQQVTLRCSPISGHKSVSWYQQVLGQGPQFIFQYYEKEERGRGNFPDRFSARQFPNYSSELNVNALLLGDSALYLCASSPAGDTGELFFGEGSRLTVL.

CDR3 DNA sequence: TGTGCCAGCAGTGAATTAGCGTTCACAGATACGCAGTATTTT. This translates into CASSELAFTDTQYF. This chain connects TRBV6-4 to TRBJ2-3; TRBD2 might be the D (5 bases). CDR3 length equals 14 residues. Trimming stripped 3 bases from V and 2 bases from J, with 9 bases between. The germline V gene has CDR1 MRHNA and CDR2 SNTAGT.

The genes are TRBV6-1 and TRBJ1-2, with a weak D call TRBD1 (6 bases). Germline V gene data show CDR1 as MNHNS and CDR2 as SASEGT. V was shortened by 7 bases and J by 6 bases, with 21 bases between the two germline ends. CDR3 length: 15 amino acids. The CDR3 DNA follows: TGTGCCAGCACCTACGACTTCGGGGGGGCGAATGGCTACACCTTC. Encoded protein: CASTYDFGGANGYTF.

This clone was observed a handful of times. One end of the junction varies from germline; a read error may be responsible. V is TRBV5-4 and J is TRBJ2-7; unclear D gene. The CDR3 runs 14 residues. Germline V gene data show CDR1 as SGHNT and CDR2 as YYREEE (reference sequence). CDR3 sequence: CASSVRFDSSEQYF. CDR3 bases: TGTGCCAGCAGCGTCAGATTTGATTCCTCCGAGCAGTACTTC.